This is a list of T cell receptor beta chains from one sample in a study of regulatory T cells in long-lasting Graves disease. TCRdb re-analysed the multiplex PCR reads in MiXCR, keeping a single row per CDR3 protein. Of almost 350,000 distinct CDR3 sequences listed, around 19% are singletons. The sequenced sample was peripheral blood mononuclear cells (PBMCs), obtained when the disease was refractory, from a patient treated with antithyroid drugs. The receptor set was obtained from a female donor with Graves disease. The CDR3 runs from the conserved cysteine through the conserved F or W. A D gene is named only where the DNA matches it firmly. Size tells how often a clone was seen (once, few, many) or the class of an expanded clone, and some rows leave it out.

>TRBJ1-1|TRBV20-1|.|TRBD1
TGCAGTGCTAGAGAGATCCGGGACAGGGCTACTGAAGCTTTCTTT
CSAREIRDRATEAFF
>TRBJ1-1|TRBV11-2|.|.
TGTGCCAGCAGCCAAGGAGCAGCAATGGCTGAAGCTTTCTTT
CASSQGAAMAEAFF
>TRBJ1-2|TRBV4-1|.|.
TGCGCCAGCAGCCAAGATGGATACTATGGCTACACCTTC
CASSQDGYYGYTF
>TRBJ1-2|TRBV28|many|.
TGTGCCAGCTTTGGGTATGGACGGGGCTATGGCTACACCTTC
CASFGYGRGYGYTF
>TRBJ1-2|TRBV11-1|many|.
TGTGCCAGCAGCTTAGAGGAGAGGAGCCTCTATGGCTACACCTTC
CASSLEERSLYGYTF
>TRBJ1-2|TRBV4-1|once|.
TGCGCCAGCAGCCTTTCGGGTTCGGGCTACACCTTC
CASSLSGSGYTF
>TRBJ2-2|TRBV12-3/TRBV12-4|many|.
TGTGCCAGCAGTTTAGGAGGGACCCCCACCGGGGAGCTGTTTTTT
CASSLGGTPTGELFF
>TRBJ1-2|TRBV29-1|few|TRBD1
TGCAGCGTTGAGAACAGGGGGCCTAACTATGGCTACACCTTC
CSVENRGPNYGYTF
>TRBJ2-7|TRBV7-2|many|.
TGTGCCAGCAGCTTAGGGGGCCCCAGGCACGAGCAGTACTTC
CASSLGGPRHEQYF
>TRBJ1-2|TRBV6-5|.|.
TGTGCCAGCAGTTACTCGATGGGTATCTACACCTTC
CASSYSMGIYTF
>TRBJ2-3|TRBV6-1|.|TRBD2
TGTGCCAGCAGGGGACTAGCGGGGAAAAATACGCAGTATTTT
CASRGLAGKNTQYF
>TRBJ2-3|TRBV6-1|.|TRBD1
TGTGCCAGCTCCGTTTCCGGGACAGGGGCAGATACGCAGTATTTT
CASSVSGTGADTQYF
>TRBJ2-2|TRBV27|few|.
TGTGCCAGCAGTCAAACAGGGAGCGGGGAGCTGTTTTTT
CASSQTGSGELFF
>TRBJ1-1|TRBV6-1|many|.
TGTGCCAGCAAGGTGGGGCGAATCGCGAACACTGAAGCTTTCTTT
CASKVGRIANTEAFF
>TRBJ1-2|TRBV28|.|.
TGTGCCACCACGGCGGGGAATGGCTACACCTTC
CATTAGNGYTF
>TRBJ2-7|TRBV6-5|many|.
TGTGCCAGCAGTTACGGCGGGTCCTACGAGCAGTACTTC
CASSYGGSYEQYF
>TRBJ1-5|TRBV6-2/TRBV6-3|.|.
TGTGCCAGCAGCTCTCATCTCTTTGGGGGCAATCAGCCCCAGCATTTT
CASSSHLFGGNQPQHF
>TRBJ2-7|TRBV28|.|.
TGTGCCAGCGGTGCTACCTACGAGCAGTACTTC
CASGATYEQYF
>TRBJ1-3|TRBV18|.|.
TGTGCCAGCTCATTGACGAGCCTCTCTGGAAACACCATATATTTT
CASSLTSLSGNTIYF
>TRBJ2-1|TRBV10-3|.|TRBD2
TGTGCCATCAGTGAGTCGGGACTAGCGAATGAGCAGTTCTTC
CAISESGLANEQFF
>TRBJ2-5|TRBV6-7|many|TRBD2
TGTGCCAGCAGTTACTTCCGACTAGCGGGGACGAAAGAGACCCAGTACTTC
CASSYFRLAGTKETQYF
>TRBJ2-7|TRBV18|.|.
TGTGCCAGCTCCGAGACAGGAACCTACGAGCAGTACTTC
CASSETGTYEQYF
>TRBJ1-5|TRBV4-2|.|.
TGTGCCAGCAGCCAAGAGGAACAGTCTTATCAGCCCCAGCATTTT
CASSQEEQSYQPQHF
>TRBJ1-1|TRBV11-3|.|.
TGTGCCAGCAGCCCATACCAGATGAACACTGAAGCTTTCTTT
CASSPYQMNTEAFF
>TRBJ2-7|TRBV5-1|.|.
TGCGCCAGCAGCCACAGATGGGGCTACGAGCAGTACTTC
CASSHRWGYEQYF
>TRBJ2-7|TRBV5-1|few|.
TGCGCCAGCAGCTTAAGGACGAACTACGAGCAGTACTTC
CASSLRTNYEQYF
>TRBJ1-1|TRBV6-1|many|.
TGTGCCAGCAGTGGCGGTGTTGACAGGGAAGCTTTCTTT
CASSGGVDREAFF
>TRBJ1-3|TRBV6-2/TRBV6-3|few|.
TGTGCCAGCAGTTTGGCCTCTGGGGGCGGAAACACCATATATTTT
CASSLASGGGNTIYF
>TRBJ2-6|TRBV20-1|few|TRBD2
TGCAGTGCTAGGGATCGGACTAGCGGGAGGTCTGGGGCCAACGTCCTGACTTTC
CSARDRTSGRSGANVLTF
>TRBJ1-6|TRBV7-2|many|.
TGTGCCAGCAGCTTATCTCCTGGGTCACCCCTCCACTTT
CASSLSPGSPLHF
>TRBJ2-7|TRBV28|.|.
TGTGCCAGCAGTTCTCGGGACCGAGCTACCTACGAGCAGTACTTC
CASSSRDRATYEQYF
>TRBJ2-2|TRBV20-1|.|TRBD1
TGCAGTGCCCGAGGACAGGGGGCAGTGAACACCGGGGAGCTGTTTTTT
CSARGQGAVNTGELFF
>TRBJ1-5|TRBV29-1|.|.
TGCAGCGTTGTAGCGGCAGATAATCAGCCCCAGCATTTT
CSVVAADNQPQHF
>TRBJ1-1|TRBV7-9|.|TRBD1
TGTGCCAGCATTTCAGGGGGTCGCACTGAAGCTTTCTTT
CASISGGRTEAFF
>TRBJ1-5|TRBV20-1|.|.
TGCAGTGCTAGGTTGAGAAATAGCAATCAGCCCCAGCATTTT
CSARLRNSNQPQHF
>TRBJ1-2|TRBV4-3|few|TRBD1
TGCGCCAGCAGCCAAGGCAGGGGGCGCGGCTATGGCTACACCTTC
CASSQGRGRGYGYTF
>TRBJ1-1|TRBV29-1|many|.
TGCAGCGTGGATAACCAGGGGTACACTGAAGCTTTCTTT
CSVDNQGYTEAFF
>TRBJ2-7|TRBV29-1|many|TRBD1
TGCAGCGTCGGGGCTGACAGGGCGGTCTACGAGCAGTACTTC
CSVGADRAVYEQYF
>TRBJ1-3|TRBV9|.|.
TGTGCCAGCAGCGTAGAGCAGGCCTCTGGAAACACCATATATTTT
CASSVEQASGNTIYF
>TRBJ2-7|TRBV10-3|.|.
TGTGCCATCAGTAAGTCGGGGGAGGCCCAGTACTTC
CAISKSGEAQYF